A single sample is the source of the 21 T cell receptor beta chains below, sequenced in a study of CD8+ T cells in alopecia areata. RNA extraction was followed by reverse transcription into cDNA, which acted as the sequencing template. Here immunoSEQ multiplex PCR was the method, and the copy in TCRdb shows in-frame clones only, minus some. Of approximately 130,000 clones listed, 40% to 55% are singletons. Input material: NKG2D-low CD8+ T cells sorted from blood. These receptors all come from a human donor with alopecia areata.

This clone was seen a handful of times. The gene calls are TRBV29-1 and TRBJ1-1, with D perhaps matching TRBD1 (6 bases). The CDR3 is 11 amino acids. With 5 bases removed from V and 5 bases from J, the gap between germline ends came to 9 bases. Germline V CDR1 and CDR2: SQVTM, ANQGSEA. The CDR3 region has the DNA TGCAGCGTTCACAGGGATACTGAAGCTTTCTTT. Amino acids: CSVHRDTEAFF.

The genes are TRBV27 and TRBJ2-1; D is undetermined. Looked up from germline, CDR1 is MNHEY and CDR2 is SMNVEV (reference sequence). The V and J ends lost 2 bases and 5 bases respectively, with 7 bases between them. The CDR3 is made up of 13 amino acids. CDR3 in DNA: TGTGCCAGCAGTTTAGACAACCACAATGAGCAGTTCTTC. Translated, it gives CASSLDNHNEQFF.

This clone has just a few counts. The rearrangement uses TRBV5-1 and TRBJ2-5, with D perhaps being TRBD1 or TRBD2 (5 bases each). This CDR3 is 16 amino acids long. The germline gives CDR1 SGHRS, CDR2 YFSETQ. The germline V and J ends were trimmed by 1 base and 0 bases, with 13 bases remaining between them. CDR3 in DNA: TGCGCCAGCAGCTTGCTCGGGACCTCGTACCAAGAGACCCAGTACTTC. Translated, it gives CASSLLGTSYQETQYF.

In DNA, the CDR3 is TGTGCCAGCACCCCCGGCCTAGCGGCGAGCCCTAGCACAGATACGCAGTATTTT. Translated, it gives CASTPGLAASPSTDTQYF. This chain links TRBV11-2 with TRBJ2-3; 7 bases line up with TRBD2. From germline, CDR1 is SGHAT and CDR2 FQNNGV. After removal of 7 bases from V and 0 bases from J, the junction contained 16 bases not matched to a gene. This CDR3 is built from 18 residues.

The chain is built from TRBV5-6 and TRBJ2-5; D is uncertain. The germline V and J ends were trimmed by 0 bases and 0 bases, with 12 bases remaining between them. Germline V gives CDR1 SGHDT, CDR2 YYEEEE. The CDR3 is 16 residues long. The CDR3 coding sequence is TGTGCCAGCAGCTTGGGAACTAATTGGTACCAAGAGACCCAGTACTTC. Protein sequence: CASSLGTNWYQETQYF. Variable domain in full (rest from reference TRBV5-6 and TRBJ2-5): DAGVTQSPTHLIKTRGQQVTLRCSPKSGHDTVSWYQQALGQGPQFIFQYYEEEERQRGNFPDRFSGHQFPNYSSELNVNALLLGDSALYLCASSLGTNWYQETQYFGPGTRLLVL.

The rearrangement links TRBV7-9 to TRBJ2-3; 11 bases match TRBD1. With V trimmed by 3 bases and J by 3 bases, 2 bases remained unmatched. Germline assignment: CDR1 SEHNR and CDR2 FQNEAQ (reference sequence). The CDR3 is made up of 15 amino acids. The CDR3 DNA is TGTGCCAGCAGCTTGGGACAGGGGGAAACAGATACGCAGTATTTT. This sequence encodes CASSLGQGETDTQYF.

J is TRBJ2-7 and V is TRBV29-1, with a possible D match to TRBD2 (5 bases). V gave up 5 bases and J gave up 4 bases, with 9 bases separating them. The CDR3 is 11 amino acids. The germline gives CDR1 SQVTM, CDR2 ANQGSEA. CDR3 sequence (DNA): TGCAGCGTTCGTGAGGGATACGAGCAGTACTTC. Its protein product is CSVREGYEQYF.

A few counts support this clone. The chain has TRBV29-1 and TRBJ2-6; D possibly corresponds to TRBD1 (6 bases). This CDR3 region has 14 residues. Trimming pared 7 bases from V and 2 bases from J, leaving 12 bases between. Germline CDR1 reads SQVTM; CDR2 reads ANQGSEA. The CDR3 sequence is CSADTGTGANVLTF. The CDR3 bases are TGCAGCGCCGACACAGGGACTGGGGCCAACGTCCTGACTTTC.

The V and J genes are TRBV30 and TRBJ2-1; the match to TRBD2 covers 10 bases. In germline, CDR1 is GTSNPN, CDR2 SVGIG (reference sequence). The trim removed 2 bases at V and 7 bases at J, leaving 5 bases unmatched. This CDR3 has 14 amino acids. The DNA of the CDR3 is TGTGCCTGGAGTTGGCTAGCGGGGGATAATGAGCAGTTCTTC. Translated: CAWSWLAGDNEQFF.

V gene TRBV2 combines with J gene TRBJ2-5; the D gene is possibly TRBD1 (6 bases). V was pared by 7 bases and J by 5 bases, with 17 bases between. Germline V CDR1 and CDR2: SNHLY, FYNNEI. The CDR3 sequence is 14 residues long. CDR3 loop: CASTWNRERETQYF. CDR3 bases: TGTGCCAGCACATGGAACAGGGAGAGGGAGACCCAGTACTTC.

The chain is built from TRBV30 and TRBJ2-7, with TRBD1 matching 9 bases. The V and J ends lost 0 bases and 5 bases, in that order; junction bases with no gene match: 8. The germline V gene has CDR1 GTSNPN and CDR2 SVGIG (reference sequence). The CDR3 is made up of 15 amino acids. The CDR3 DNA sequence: TGTGCCTGGAGTGTCCGCGGGACAGGGATCAACGAGCAGTACTTC. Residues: CAWSVRGTGINEQYF.

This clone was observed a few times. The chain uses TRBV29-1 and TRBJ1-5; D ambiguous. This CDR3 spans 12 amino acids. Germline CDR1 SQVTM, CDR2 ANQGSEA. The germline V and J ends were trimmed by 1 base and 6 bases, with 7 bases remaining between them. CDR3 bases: TGCAGCGTTGAAGTCGATATTCAGCCCCAGCATTTT. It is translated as CSVEVDIQPQHF.

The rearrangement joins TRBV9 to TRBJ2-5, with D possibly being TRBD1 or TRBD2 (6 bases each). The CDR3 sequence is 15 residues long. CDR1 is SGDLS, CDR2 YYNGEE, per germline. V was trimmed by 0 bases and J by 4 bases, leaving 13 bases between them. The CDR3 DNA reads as TGTGCCAGCAGCGTAGACCCGGGGGACATAGAGACCCAGTACTTC. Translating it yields CASSVDPGDIETQYF.

CDR3 protein: CAWSADRANQPQHF. The CDR3 nucleotides are TGTGCCTGGAGCGCTGACAGGGCGAATCAGCCCCAGCATTTT. The chain joins TRBV30 to TRBJ1-5; 7 nucleotides align to TRBD1. The CDR3 contains 14 residues. Germline V gives CDR1 GTSNPN, CDR2 SVGIG (reference sequence). V gave up 3 bases and J gave up 4 bases; unmatched junction bases: 6.

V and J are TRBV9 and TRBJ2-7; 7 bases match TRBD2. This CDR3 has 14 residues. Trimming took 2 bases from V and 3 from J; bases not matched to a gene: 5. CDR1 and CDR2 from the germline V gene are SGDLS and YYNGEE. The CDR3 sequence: CASSVGGSGYEQYF. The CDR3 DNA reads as TGTGCCAGCAGCGTGGGCGGGAGCGGCTACGAGCAGTACTTC.

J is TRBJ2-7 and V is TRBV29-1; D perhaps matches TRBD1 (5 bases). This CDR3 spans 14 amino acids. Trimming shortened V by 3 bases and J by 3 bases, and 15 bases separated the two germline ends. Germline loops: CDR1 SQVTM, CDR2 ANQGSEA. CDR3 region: CSVDGQGPNYEQYF. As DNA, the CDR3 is TGCAGCGTTGATGGCCAGGGCCCCAACTACGAGCAGTACTTC.

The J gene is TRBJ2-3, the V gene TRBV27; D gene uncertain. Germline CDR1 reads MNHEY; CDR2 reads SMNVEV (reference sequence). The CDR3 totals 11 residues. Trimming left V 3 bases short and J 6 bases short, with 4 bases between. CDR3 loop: CASSFYDTQYF. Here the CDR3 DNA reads TGTGCCAGCAGTTTTTATGATACGCAGTATTTT.

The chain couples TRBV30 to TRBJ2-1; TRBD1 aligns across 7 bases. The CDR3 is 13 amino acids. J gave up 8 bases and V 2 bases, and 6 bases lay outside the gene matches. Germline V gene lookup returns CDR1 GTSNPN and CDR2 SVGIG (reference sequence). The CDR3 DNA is TGTGCCTGGAGTTTGGACAGGAGCGATGAGCAGTTCTTC. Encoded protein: CAWSLDRSDEQFF.

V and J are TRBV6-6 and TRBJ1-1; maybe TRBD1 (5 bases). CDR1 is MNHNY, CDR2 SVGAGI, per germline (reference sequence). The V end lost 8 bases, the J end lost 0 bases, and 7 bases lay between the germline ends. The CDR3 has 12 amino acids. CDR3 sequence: CASRGVNTEAFF. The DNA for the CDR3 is TGTGCCAGCCGGGGGGTGAACACTGAAGCTTTCTTT.

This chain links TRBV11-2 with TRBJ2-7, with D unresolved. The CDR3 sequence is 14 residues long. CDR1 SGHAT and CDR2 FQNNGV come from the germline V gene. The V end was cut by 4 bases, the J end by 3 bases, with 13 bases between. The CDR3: CASSSSVLDYEQYF. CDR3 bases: TGTGCCAGCAGCTCGTCGGTGTTGGACTACGAGCAGTACTTC.

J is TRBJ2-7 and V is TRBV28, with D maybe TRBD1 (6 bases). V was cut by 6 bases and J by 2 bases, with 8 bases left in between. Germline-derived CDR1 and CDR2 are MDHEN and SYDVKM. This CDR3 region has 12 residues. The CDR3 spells CASRDSTYEQYF. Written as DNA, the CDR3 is TGTGCCAGCAGGGACAGCACCTACGAGCAGTACTTC. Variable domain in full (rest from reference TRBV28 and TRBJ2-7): DVKVTQSSRYLVKRTGEKVFLECVQDMDHENMFWYRQDPGLGLRLIYFSYDVKMKEKGDIPEGYSVSREKKERFSLILESASTNQTSMYLCASRDSTYEQYFGPGTRLTVT.